What follows is one T cell receptor beta chain and its context. This clone was found a few times. What this receptor recognizes is not known. Base qualities are not provided; no much larger clone lies one nucleotide away. This sample is drawn from a study of CD8+ T cells in alopecia areata listed by TCRdb under 2018. About the investigation overall: Treated patients were enrolled in an open-label pilot trial of oral tofacitinib, 5 to 10 mg twice daily, for moderate-to-severe alopecia areata. Clonality in the scalp was compared among normal scalp (n=4), patchy alopecia areata scalp (n=8), and alopecia totalis/universalis scalp (n=8). The RNA source kit depended on sample type: the PAXgene miRNA kit for fixed scalp, the miRNeasy kit for PBMCs, and the RNeasy kit for mouse skin. TCRbeta CDR3 regions were amplified by immunoSEQ multiplex PCR using 35 Vbeta forward and 13 Jbeta reverse primers. The study used high-throughput TCRbeta sequencing to examine T cell clonal expansion in alopecia areata, in both the C3H/HeJ mouse model and human patients. On the human side, TCRbeta sequencing was run on scalp tissue and on sorted CD4+ and CD8+ peripheral blood T cells from healthy controls and from alopecia areata patients with either patchy or totalis/universalis disease. For the treated patients, the SALT score, which quantifies what percentage of scalp surface area is affected, served as the measure of disease severity. Biopsies were taken from tofacitinib-treated patients at baseline and again at 4 and 24 weeks into treatment, and several of those patients also had a later scalp biopsy. Patients stayed on tofacitinib for 6 to 18 months and then had 6 months of follow-up off drug so that delayed response and recurrence could be assessed.

V is pruned by 5 bases and J by 3 bases, leaving 1 base of the junction without a gene match. The CDR3 holds 13 amino acids from the cysteine to the phenylalanine. The DNA shown is the 39-base CDR3, in frame from base 1. For CDR1 and CDR2, the germline V gene (reference sequence) lists LNHDA and SQIVND. The investigation overall reported the following: Because the treated cohort was small and had only one nonresponder, larger studies are needed to examine links between baseline CD8+ expansion and response. With tofacitinib, both scalp clonality and the number of expanded CD8+ clones among the top 100 scalp clones went down significantly. Many expanded lesional clones persisted in scalp and blood during tofacitinib treatment, which may partly explain relapse after stopping treatment. Unlike mouse skin, where gammadelta T cells dominate, normal human skin contains resident alphabeta T cells that get sequenced too, which complicates analysis of the scalp TCR repertoire. Compared with normal scalp, lesional scalp, particularly in alopecia totalis/universalis, had higher clonality and more expanded CD8+ clones, which suggests antigenic drive. TCR sequences shared between patients were less clear than in mice, possibly partly because of HLA diversity in the patient population.

The sample's treatment or condition label, decoded: oral pan-JAK inhibitor, 5-10 mg twice daily. Peripheral blood and lesional scalp punch biopsies were obtained from patients with alopecia areata. PBMCs were separated by density centrifugation and stained for CD3, CD4 and CD8, after which CD4+ and CD8+ T cells were sorted on a FACSAria. The library was made by the immunoSEQ multiplex PCR assay. RNA was extracted from all samples and reverse transcribed into cDNA, which served as template for TCR sequencing. First-strand cDNA was synthesized with SuperScript III using a 2:1 mix of oligo-dT and random hexamers. A synthetic immune receptor repertoire was used to gauge amplification bias, and whatever bias remained was removed computationally. In the authors' own workflow: Raw reads were preprocessed for error removal, and CDR3 was defined according to IMGT conventions as running from the conserved cysteine to phenylalanine. To get clonality, Shannon entropy was normalized by log2 of the number of productive unique TCRs and the result was subtracted from 1. Scalp TCRbeta sequences were cross-referenced with sorted blood CD4 and CD8 repertoires so that the CD4 or CD8 identity of scalp clones could be inferred. The table was pulled from immuneACCESS by TCRdb, which kept in-frame rearrangements only. Such tables lose some clones; where checked, under half of the loss comes from unresolved V genes, and the rest has no known cause. V, J and clone size are those of that table, while D and trimming were read from the DNA. The sample table contains roughly 220,000 clones; only one count was recorded for around two fifths of them. The ten largest clones add up to around 0.48% of the sample.

The source of this sequence is a human donor with alopecia areata. The sample consisted of CD4+ T cells sorted from blood, taken at approximately week 30, from a patient treated with tofacitinib. The chain joins TRBV19 to TRBJ1-2, with 9 junctional bases fitting TRBD1. The nucleotides read TGTGCCAGTAGTCGACAGGGGGACTATGGCTACACCTTC. This translates into CASSRQGDYGYTF. The variable domain in full, with residues beyond the CDR3 obtained from the reference TRBV19 and TRBJ1-2 genes, is DGGITQSPKYLFRKEGQNVTLSCEQNLNHDAMYWYRQDPGQGLRLIYYSQIVNDFQKGDIAEGYSVSREKKESFPLTVTSAQKNPTAFYLCASSRQGDYGYTFGSGTRLTVV.